These 26 T cell receptor beta chains originate from one sample sequenced in a study of PD-1 and CTLA-4 blockade in melanoma. Some clones are missing from TCRdb's copy, which holds only in-frame ones; the method was immunoSEQ multiplex PCR. Altogether 15,000 to 20,000 clones are present, 65% to 85% being singletons, with the ten largest covering roughly 15%. The sample consisted of CD8+ T cells from peripheral blood, taken before anti-PD-1 treatment. The source is a human donor with melanoma.

V usage is TRBV19 and J usage is TRBJ2-1; either TRBD1 or TRBD2 may fit D (6 bases each). The germline V gene has CDR1 LNHDA and CDR2 SQIVND (reference sequence). The CDR3 has 16 amino acids. V shed 1 base and J shed 1 base, with 11 bases lying between them. CDR3 loop: CASSIGAGTSYNEQFF. In DNA form, the CDR3 reads TGTGCCAGTAGTATAGGGGCGGGGACATCCTACAATGAGCAGTTCTTC.

The chain joins TRBV7-6 to TRBJ1-2; unclear D gene. CDR1 and CDR2 from the germline V gene are SGHVS and FNYEAQ. Between the trimmed V and J ends, which lost 6 bases and 3 bases, there was a span of 8 bases. There are 12 residues in the CDR3. The CDR3 DNA reads as TGTGCCAGCAGTCCGGGAGACTATGGCTACACCTTC. Translated, it gives CASSPGDYGYTF.

The V call is TRBV19, the J call TRBJ2-7; D remains ambiguous. Trimming removed 0 bases from V and 0 bases from J, with 3 bases in between. Per germline, CDR1 LNHDA and CDR2 SQIVND (reference sequence). CDR3 length: 13 residues. The CDR3 loop is CASSIDASYEQYF. As DNA, the CDR3 is TGTGCCAGTAGTATAGACGCCTCCTACGAGCAGTACTTC.

V gene TRBV20-1 combines with J gene TRBJ1-1, with D hard to call. The CDR3 loop spans 13 amino acids. V was cut by 3 bases and J by 1 base, with 9 bases left in between. The V gene's germline CDR1 is DFQATT and CDR2 SNEGSKA (reference sequence). The CDR3 loop is CSASRWENTEAFF. CDR3 in DNA: TGCAGTGCTAGTAGGTGGGAGAACACTGAAGCTTTCTTT.

This chain links TRBV5-6 with TRBJ1-1; the match to TRBD1 covers 7 bases. Germline assignment: CDR1 SGHDT and CDR2 YYEEEE. V lost 2 bases and J lost 4; bases outside the gene matches: 8. CDR3 length: 15 amino acids. CDR3 sequence reads: CASSLNRGVGTEAFF. The CDR3 coding sequence is TGTGCCAGCAGCTTAAACAGGGGAGTAGGCACTGAAGCTTTCTTT.

This rearrangement joins TRBV13 to TRBJ1-4; 8 bases are shared with TRBD1. Germline V gives CDR1 PRHDT, CDR2 FYEKMQ (reference sequence). J lost 8 bases, V lost 1 base, and 6 bases had no gene match. This CDR3 has 15 residues. The CDR3 bases are TGTGCCAGCAGCTTAGAGGCGGACAGGGACGAAAAACTGTTTTTT. It is translated as CASSLEADRDEKLFF. Full variable domain (rest looked up from reference TRBV13 and TRBJ1-4): AAGVIQSPRHLIKEKRETATLKCYPIPRHDTVYWYQQGPGQDPQFLISFYEKMQSDKGSIPDRFSAQQFSDYHSELNMSSLELGDSALYFCASSLEADRDEKLFFGSGTQLSVL.

V is TRBV30 and J is TRBJ1-1; D is unclear. This CDR3 contains 14 residues. Trimming removed 3 bases at V and 1 base at J, with 12 bases between. Germline V CDR1 and CDR2: GTSNPN, SVGIG (reference sequence). The CDR3 loop reads CAWSPTGRNTEAFF. The CDR3, as DNA: TGTGCCTGGAGCCCCACGGGTAGGAACACTGAAGCTTTCTTT.

The rearrangement uses TRBV3-1 (or the pseudogene TRBV3-2) and TRBJ2-7; TRBD1 matches 7 bases. This CDR3 is built from 12 residues. The germline V gene has CDR1 LGHDT and CDR2 YNNKEL (reference sequence). The ends lost 6 bases at V and 6 bases at J; junction bases unmatched: 5. The CDR3 region is CASSPTGVEQYF. The CDR3, as DNA: TGTGCCAGCAGTCCAACAGGGGTCGAGCAGTACTTC.

This clone was detected once. The chain uses TRBV24-1 and TRBJ2-7; TRBD1 agrees at 8 bases. The germline V gene has CDR1 KGHDR and CDR2 SFDVKD. The CDR3 sequence is 14 residues long. Trimming cost V 7 bases and J 4 bases; bases outside gene matches: 8. The CDR3 spells CATSQTGAGYEQYF. The CDR3 DNA reads as TGTGCCACCAGCCAGACAGGGGCAGGATACGAGCAGTACTTC.

V is TRBV20-1 and J is TRBJ2-7; D is undetermined. Germline CDR1 reads DFQATT; CDR2 reads SNEGSKA (reference sequence). The CDR3 loop spans 11 amino acids. V shed 3 bases and J shed 4 bases, with 7 bases lying between them. The CDR3 is CSARGSYEQYF. The CDR3 nucleotides are TGCAGTGCTAGGGGATCTTACGAGCAGTACTTC.

This chain joins TRBV12-5 and TRBJ1-5; no reliable D call. Germline CDR1 and CDR2: LGHNT and FRNRAP. This CDR3 has 12 residues. V was trimmed by 3 bases and J by 4 bases, leaving 4 bases between them. CDR3 sequence reads: CASGFPNQPQHF. CDR3 DNA: TGTGCTAGTGGTTTTCCTAATCAGCCCCAGCATTTT.

The rearrangement joins TRBV19 to TRBJ2-7; D gene uncertain. CDR1 is LNHDA and CDR2 is SQIVND in the germline V gene (reference sequence). CDR3 size: 14 residues. V shed 1 base and J shed 2 bases, with 9 bases lying between them. For the CDR3, the DNA is TGTGCCAGTAGTATAGGGCTGGGCGCCTACGAGCAGTACTTC. It is translated as CASSIGLGAYEQYF. The whole variable domain, filled in from reference TRBV19 and TRBJ2-7, reads DGGITQSPKYLFRKEGQNVTLSCEQNLNHDAMYWYRQDPGQGLRLIYYSQIVNDFQKGDIAEGYSVSREKKESFPLTVTSAQKNPTAFYLCASSIGLGAYEQYFGPGTRLTVT.

The chain joins TRBV11-3 to TRBJ2-7; TRBD1 aligns across 7 bases. Germline CDR1 is SGHNT and CDR2 is YENEEA. The CDR3 has 16 residues. The junction had 6 bases not matched to a gene; V was cut back by 0 bases and J by 1 base. CDR3 in amino acids: CASSLDRTGSSYEQYF. Written as DNA, the CDR3 is TGTGCCAGCAGCTTAGATCGGACAGGTTCATCCTACGAGCAGTACTTC.

The chain carries TRBV6-5 and TRBJ2-7, with D uncertain. Germline CDR1 is MNHEY and CDR2 is SVGAGI. The CDR3 is 14 amino acids. Deletions cut 0 bases from V and 3 bases from J, with 9 bases between. DNA for the CDR3: TGTGCCAGCAGTTACTCAGGGCAGCTCTACGAGCAGTACTTC. As protein: CASSYSGQLYEQYF.

The chain joins TRBV6-5 to TRBJ2-1; weak D call: TRBD2 (6 bases). From germline, CDR1 is MNHEY and CDR2 SVGAGI. This CDR3 contains 15 residues. V was pared by 5 bases and J by 1 base, with 12 bases between. The CDR3: CASSPRGASYNEQFF. The CDR3 region has the DNA TGTGCCAGCAGTCCCCGCGGGGCATCCTACAATGAGCAGTTCTTC.

The chain couples TRBV5-1 to TRBJ1-1; D is unclear. Germline CDR1 SGHRS, CDR2 YFSETQ. Trimming took off 2 bases at V and 0 bases at J, with 8 bases between the two ends. The CDR3 is 14 residues long. In nucleotides, the CDR3 is TGCGCCAGCAGCTTTGGCTCCATGAACACTGAAGCTTTCTTT. Amino acids: CASSFGSMNTEAFF.

The CDR3 DNA sequence: TGTGCCAGCAGCTCCGGGACAGCGACTACCCTTCCTTTCGAGCAGTACTTC. It yields the protein CASSSGTATTLPFEQYF. The rearrangement links TRBV11-3 to TRBJ2-7; 7 bases align to TRBD1. The germline gives CDR1 SGHNT, CDR2 YENEEA. J gave up 6 bases and V 4 bases, and 18 bases lay outside the gene matches. CDR3 length: 17 amino acids.

This chain uses TRBV11-2 with TRBJ2-5, with 9 bases identical to TRBD1. The germline V gene has CDR1 SGHAT and CDR2 FQNNGV. J was trimmed by 5 bases and V by 4 bases; bases with no gene match: 8. The CDR3 has 15 amino acids. CDR3 bases: TGTGCCAGCAGCTCAACAGGGGGCCCTAGGGAGACCCAGTACTTC. Its protein product is CASSSTGGPRETQYF.

Details on this clone: Other DNA sequences in this sample translate to the same CDR3. J is TRBJ2-7 and V is TRBV6-6; D is uncertain. The CDR3 runs 12 residues. Germline CDR1 is MNHNY and CDR2 is SVGAGI (reference sequence). Between the trimmed V and J ends, which lost 2 bases and 5 bases, there was a span of 7 bases. CDR3 coding DNA: TGTGCCAGCAGTTACACGGGCGACGAGCAGTACTTC. This gives the protein CASSYTGDEQYF.

The genes are TRBV2 and TRBJ2-3, with unresolved D. Trimming cost V 0 bases and J 2 bases, with 9 bases left between them. Germline V gene lookup returns CDR1 SNHLY and CDR2 FYNNEI. CDR3 length: 15 residues. CDR3 in amino acids: CASSEASHYTDTQYF. DNA of the CDR3: TGTGCCAGCAGTGAAGCTTCCCACTACACAGATACGCAGTATTTT.

V gene TRBV5-5 combines with J gene TRBJ1-4, with 8 bases lining up with TRBD1. The CDR3 consists of 15 residues. CDR1 and CDR2 (germline): SGHKS, YYEKEE (reference sequence). Unmatched junction bases numbered 2, after V lost 4 bases and J lost 0 bases. CDR3 protein: CASSATGATNEKLFF. In DNA, the CDR3 is TGTGCCAGCAGCGCGACAGGGGCAACTAATGAAAAACTGTTTTTT.

This chain joins TRBV5-5 and TRBJ2-3; no clear D. Germline V gene lookup returns CDR1 SGHKS and CDR2 YYEKEE (reference sequence). The V gene lost 3 bases and the J gene lost 6 bases, with 11 bases spanning the gap. The CDR3 length is 13 residues. The CDR3 here is CASSSWPGDTQYF. Written as DNA, the CDR3 is TGTGCCAGCAGCTCATGGCCGGGTGATACGCAGTATTTT.

The CDR3 region is CAISEAGELFF. CDR3 nucleotides: TGTGCCATCAGTGAGGCCGGGGAGCTGTTTTTT. The chain has TRBV10-3 and TRBJ2-2; no reliable D call. CDR1 is ENHRY and CDR2 is SYGVKD in the germline V gene. V lost 2 bases and J 6 bases, leaving 1 base between the germline ends. The CDR3 has 11 amino acids.

This rearrangement joins TRBV12-3 or TRBV12-4 to TRBJ2-7; a possible D gene is TRBD1 (5 bases). Trimming removed 6 bases from V and 4 bases from J, with 10 bases in between. The CDR3 is 12 amino acids. CDR3 nucleotides: TGTGCCAGCAGCCAACCAGGGTACGAGCAGTACTTC. It codes for CASSQPGYEQYF.

The CDR3 sequence: CASSATWTGRYEQYF. In DNA form, the CDR3 reads TGTGCCAGCAGCGCGACCTGGACAGGGAGGTACGAGCAGTACTTC. The chain recombines TRBV11-3 with TRBJ2-7, with 8 bases matching TRBD1. The CDR3 runs 15 residues. CDR1 is SGHNT, CDR2 YENEEA, per germline. V was pared by 5 bases and J by 4 bases, with 10 bases of the junction left unmatched. Full variable domain (remainder filled in from reference TRBV11-3 and TRBJ2-7): EAGVVQSPRYKIIEKKQPVAFWCNPISGHNTLYWYLQNLGQGPELLIRYENEEAVDDSQLPKDRFSAERLKGVDSTLKIQPAELGDSAVYLCASSATWTGRYEQYFGPGTRLTVT.

The CDR3 spells CASRGLAGGSYNEQFF. The DNA of the CDR3 is TGTGCCAGTAGGGGACTAGCGGGAGGCTCTTACAATGAGCAGTTCTTC. V usage is TRBV19 and J usage is TRBJ2-1; TRBD2 agrees at 15 bases. CDR1 LNHDA and CDR2 SQIVND come from the germline V gene (reference sequence). The CDR3 spans 16 residues. V shed 6 bases, J shed 4 bases, and the junction held 4 bases outside the gene matches.